Detailed here is one T cell receptor (beta chain). V lost 4 bases, J lost 6 bases, and 20 bases lay in between. The germline V gene encodes CDR1 SGHRS and CDR2 YFSETQ. CDR3 length equals 16 residues. Time point defined: peripheral blood 6 weeks after treatment start. The study enrolled patients with locally advanced or metastatic urothelial carcinoma. The data stem from a study of PD-L1 blockade in urothelial cancer. Background on the study: Males with bladder-origin urothelial cancer made up about 90% of the 29 patients. Researchers looked at the blood 3 weeks (second dose) and 6 weeks after treatment began. There were a median of around 140,000 T cells in blood samples.

Profiled with immunoSEQ multiplex PCR; TCRdb holds only in-frame clones, not every one. This sample carries roughly 50,000 clones, about four fifths of them seen once, and the ten largest clones take 8.8%. The chain carries TRBV5-1 and TRBJ2-1; TRBD2 is a possible D gene (7 bases). The receptor comes from a man aged 65 to 85 with urothelial cancer. Sequencing used PBMCs, obtained around atezolizumab (anti-PD-L1) treatment. Here the CDR3 DNA reads TGCGCCAGCAGCCTGGAAAGGGGGGGGATACTCAATGAGCAGTTCTTC. The encoded protein is CASSLERGGILNEQFF.